This T cell receptor beta chain originates from a study of monozygotic twins with inflammatory bowel disease (dated 2019 in TCRdb). About the investigation overall: The complete study included 30 or so monozygotic twin pairs: 19 IBD-discordant Danish pairs and nine German pairs, of which four were IBD-concordant and five were IBD-discordant. Disease-associated traits were sought mainly through comparisons between IBD patients and their genetically identical healthy co-twins within discordant pairs. Each individual had, on average, about 151 000 unique TCRalpha sequences and 181 000 unique TCRbeta sequences available for analysis.

Of note for this clonotype: Its recognized antigen is unknown.

From each donor, a roughly 2.5 ml peripheral blood sample was collected into PAXgene tubes and stored at -80 degrees C. Without T cell sorting, total RNA was isolated from whole blood using the PAXgene blood miRNA kit on an automated QIAcube. Peripheral blood from monozygotic twin pairs, either concordant or discordant for inflammatory bowel disease, underwent deep TCRalpha and TCRbeta repertoire profiling that used unique molecular barcoding. Smoking habits were recorded for all twin pairs, and individuals were classified as current, former or never smokers. The paper as a whole reports these results and caveats: IBD patients shared fewer clonotypes with other individuals than healthy twins did, most markedly in patients showing signs of disease activity. The results gave no support for a single strong signal or clonotype linked to IBD. Because patients received different immunosuppressive treatments, the repertoires may have picked up extra background noise and variability between individuals. The analysis was unable to tell different T cell subtypes apart. No difference in repertoire similarity was observed between concordant and discordant twins, possibly owing to limited statistical power. A decrease in TCRbeta repertoire diversity, as measured by inverse Simpson index, was observed in IBD patients compared with their healthy co-twins.

Preparation of the library involved 5' RACE. The input for every TCR library was roughly 4,000 ng of total RNA. For each sample, cDNA synthesis with SMARTScribe reverse transcriptase was split into eight separate reactions. During cDNA synthesis, template switching was used to introduce unique molecular identifiers that contained a 6-nucleotide sample barcode. Two nested PCRs of approximately 16 and 10 cycles amplified the TCRalpha and TCRbeta cDNA, and bead purification followed each PCR. Before amplification, the cDNA was treated with uracil DNA-glycosylase and purified using the QIAquick PCR purification kit. The second PCR was the step at which Illumina TruSeq-compatible adapters and sample-specific barcodes were added. Library quality and concentration were checked on TapeStation and Qubit, and libraries were pooled at approximately 4.7 ng each. Sequencing of pooled libraries was carried out on an Illumina HiSeq2500 single-index Rapid Run using 2 x 100 bp reads and custom sequencing primers. From the authors' description of their analysis: PCR and sequencing errors were corrected by UMI-based consensus assembly using MiGEC version 1.2.6. V(D)J alignment, clonotype assembly and CDR3 extraction were performed with MiXCR version 2.1.1. Normalisation of gene usage, clonotype sharing and MAIT/NKT TCR abundance was achieved by analysing the top 1000, 10 000 and 20 000 clonotypes per sample. After downsampling to 27 000 UMIs, diversity was calculated as the inverse Simpson index using the vegan R package. Statistical testing used paired Mann-Whitney U tests on the discordant twin pairs and applied Benjamini-Hochberg correction for multiple testing. Once TCRdb had reprocessed the reads, it stored one entry per CDR3 protein sequence and supplied no DNA. These V and J calls originate from TCRdb's pipeline instead of the authors' own analysis. The sample's clone listing holds about 440,000 distinct CDR3 sequences. The ten largest make up about 2.4% of the sample.

The CDR3 runs 16 residues from the cysteine to the phenylalanine. No DNA appears here. CDR1 and CDR2 (MNHNS, SASEGT) derive from the germline V gene. The source of this sequence is a human donor with ulcerative colitis or Crohn's disease, or a healthy co-twin of an affected twin (not recorded which). The sequenced sample was blood. The chain links TRBV6-1 with TRBJ1-6. The CDR3 protein sequence reads: CASSATVGSYNSPLHF.